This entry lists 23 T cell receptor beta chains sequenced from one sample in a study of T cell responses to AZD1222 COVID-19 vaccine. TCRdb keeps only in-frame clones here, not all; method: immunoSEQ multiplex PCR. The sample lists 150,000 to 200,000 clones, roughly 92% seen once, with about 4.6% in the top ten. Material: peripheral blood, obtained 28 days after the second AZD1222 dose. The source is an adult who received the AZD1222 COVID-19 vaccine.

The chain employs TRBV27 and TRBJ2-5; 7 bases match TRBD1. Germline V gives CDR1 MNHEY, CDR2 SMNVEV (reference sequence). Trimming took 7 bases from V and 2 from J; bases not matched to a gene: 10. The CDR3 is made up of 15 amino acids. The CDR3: CASTPRGQTQETQYF. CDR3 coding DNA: TGTGCCAGCACCCCCCGGGGACAGACTCAAGAGACCCAGTACTTC.

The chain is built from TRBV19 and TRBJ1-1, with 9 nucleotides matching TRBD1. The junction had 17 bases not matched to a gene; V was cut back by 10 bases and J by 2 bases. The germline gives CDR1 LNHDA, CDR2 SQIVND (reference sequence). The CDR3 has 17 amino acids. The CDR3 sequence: CATLGRWTGERNTEAFF. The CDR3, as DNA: TGTGCCACTCTGGGGCGTTGGACAGGGGAGCGTAACACTGAAGCTTTCTTT.

Here the CDR3 reads CASSPRHQETQYF. The CDR3 DNA follows: TGTGCCAGCTCACCGCGGCACCAAGAGACCCAGTACTTC. The V gene is TRBV18, the J gene TRBJ2-5; D gene unclear. V lost 3 bases, J lost 0 bases, and 5 bases lay in between. This CDR3 region has 13 residues. CDR1 is KGHSH, CDR2 LQKENI, per germline.

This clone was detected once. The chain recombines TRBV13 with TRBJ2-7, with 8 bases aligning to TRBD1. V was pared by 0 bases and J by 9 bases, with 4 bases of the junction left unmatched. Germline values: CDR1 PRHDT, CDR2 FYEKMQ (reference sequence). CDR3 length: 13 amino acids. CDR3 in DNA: TGTGCCAGCAGCTTAGGCCTAGACAGGGGGCAGTACTTC. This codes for CASSLGLDRGQYF.

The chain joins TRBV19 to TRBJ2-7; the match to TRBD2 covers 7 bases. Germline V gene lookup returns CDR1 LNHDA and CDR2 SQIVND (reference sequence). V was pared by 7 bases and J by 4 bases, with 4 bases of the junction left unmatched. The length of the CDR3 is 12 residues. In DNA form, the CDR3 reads TGTGCCAGTACCAGCGGGAAATACGAGCAGTACTTC. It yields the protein CASTSGKYEQYF.

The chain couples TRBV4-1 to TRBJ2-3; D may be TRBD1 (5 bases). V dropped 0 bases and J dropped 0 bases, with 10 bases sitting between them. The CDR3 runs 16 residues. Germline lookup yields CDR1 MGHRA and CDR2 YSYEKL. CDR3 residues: CASSQDDSPSTDTQYF. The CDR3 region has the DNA TGCGCCAGCAGCCAAGATGACAGCCCTAGCACAGATACGCAGTATTTT.

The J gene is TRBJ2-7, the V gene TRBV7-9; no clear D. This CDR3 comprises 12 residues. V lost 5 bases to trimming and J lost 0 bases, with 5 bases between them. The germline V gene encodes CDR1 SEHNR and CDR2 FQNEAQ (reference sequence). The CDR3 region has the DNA TGTGCCAGCAGCGTCAACTCCTACGAGCAGTACTTC. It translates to CASSVNSYEQYF.

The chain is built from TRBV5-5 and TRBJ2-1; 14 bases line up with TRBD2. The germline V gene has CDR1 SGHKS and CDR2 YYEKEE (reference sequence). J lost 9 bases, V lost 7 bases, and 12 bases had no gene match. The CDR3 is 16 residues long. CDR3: CASRRSTSGGAVEQFF. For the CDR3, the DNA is TGTGCCAGCCGTCGGTCGACTAGCGGGGGGGCGGTTGAGCAGTTCTTC.

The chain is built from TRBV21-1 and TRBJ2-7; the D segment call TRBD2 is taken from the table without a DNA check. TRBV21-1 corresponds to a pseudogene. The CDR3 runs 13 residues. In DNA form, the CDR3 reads TGTGCCAGCAGCAAACTAGTAGGCTACGAGCAGTACTTC. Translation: CASSKLVGYEQYF.

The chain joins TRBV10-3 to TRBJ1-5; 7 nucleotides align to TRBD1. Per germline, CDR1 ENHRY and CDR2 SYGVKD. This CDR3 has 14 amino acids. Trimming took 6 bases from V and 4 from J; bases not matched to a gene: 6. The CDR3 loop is CAIRGTEDNQPQHF. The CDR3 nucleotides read TGTGCCATCAGGGGGACAGAAGATAATCAGCCCCAGCATTTT.

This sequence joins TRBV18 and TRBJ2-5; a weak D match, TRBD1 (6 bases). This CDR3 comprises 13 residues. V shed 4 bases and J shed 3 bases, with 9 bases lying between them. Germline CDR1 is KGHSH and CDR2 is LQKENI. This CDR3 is CASSLGQKETQYF. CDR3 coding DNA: TGTGCCAGCTCACTCGGACAGAAAGAGACCCAGTACTTC.

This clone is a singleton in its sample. The CDR3 loop reads CASSPTLVTEAFF. The CDR3 nucleotides read TGTGCCAGCAGTCCGACCCTGGTCACTGAAGCTTTCTTT. The chain employs TRBV12-3 or TRBV12-4 and TRBJ1-1; D remains ambiguous. With 5 bases removed from V and 4 bases from J, the gap between germline ends came to 11 bases. There are 13 residues in the CDR3.

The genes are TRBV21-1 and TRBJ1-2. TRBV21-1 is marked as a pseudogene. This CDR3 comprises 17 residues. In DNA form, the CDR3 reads TGTGCCAGCAGCAAAGAGGGACCCCCTCAGACCCCGTCTGGCTACACCTTC. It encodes CASSKEGPPQTPSGYTF.

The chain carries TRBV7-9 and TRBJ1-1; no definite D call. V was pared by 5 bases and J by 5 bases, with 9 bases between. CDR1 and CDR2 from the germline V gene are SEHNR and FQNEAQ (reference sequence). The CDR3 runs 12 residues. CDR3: CASSPRGTEAFF. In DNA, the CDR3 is TGTGCCAGCAGCCCCCGGGGTACTGAAGCTTTCTTT.

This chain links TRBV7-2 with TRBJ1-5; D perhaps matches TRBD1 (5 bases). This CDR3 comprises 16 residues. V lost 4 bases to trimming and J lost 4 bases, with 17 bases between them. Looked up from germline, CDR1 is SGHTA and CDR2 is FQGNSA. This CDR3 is CASSWGRGFGNQPQHF. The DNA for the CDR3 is TGTGCCAGCAGCTGGGGGAGGGGCTTTGGAAATCAGCCCCAGCATTTT.

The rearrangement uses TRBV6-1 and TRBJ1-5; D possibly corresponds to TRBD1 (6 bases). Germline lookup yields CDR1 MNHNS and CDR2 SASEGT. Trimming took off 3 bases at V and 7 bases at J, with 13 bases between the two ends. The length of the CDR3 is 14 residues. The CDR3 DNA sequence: TGTGCCAGCAGTGACCCTTCGGACAGACAGCCCCAGCATTTT. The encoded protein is CASSDPSDRQPQHF.

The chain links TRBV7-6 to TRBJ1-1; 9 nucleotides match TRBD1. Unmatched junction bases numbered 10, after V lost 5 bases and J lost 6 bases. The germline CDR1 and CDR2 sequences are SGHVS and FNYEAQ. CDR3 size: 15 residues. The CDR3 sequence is CASSILPGQGSEAFF. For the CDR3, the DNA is TGTGCCAGCAGCATACTGCCGGGACAGGGCTCTGAAGCTTTCTTT.

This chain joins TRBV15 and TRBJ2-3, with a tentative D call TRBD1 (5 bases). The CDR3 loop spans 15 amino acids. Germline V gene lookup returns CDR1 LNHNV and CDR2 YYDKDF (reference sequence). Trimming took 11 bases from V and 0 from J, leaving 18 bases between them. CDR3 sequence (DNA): TGTGCCGCCCGCGTGTGGGGCTCTAGCACAGATACGCAGTATTTT. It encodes CAARVWGSSTDTQYF. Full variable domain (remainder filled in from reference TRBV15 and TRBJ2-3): DAMVIQNPRYQVTQFGKPVTLSCSQTLNHNVMYWYQQKSSQAPKLLFHYYDKDFNNEADTPDNFQSRRPNTSFCFLDIRSPGLGDTAMYLCAARVWGSSTDTQYFGPGTRLTVL.

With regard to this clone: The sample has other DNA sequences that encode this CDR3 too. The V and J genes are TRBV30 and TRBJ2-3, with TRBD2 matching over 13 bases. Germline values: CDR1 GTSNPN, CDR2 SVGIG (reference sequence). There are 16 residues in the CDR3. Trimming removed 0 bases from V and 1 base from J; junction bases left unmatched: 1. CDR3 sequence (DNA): TGTGCCTGGAGTGTAGGACTAGCGGGGGGCACAGATACGCAGTATTTT. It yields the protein CAWSVGLAGGTDTQYF.

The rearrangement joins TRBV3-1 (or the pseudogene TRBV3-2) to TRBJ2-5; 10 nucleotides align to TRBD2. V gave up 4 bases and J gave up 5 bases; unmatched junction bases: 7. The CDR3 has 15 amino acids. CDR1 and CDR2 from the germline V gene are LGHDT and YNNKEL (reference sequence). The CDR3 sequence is CASSLRGTSVETQYF. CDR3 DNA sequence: TGTGCCAGCAGCCTCAGAGGGACTAGCGTCGAGACCCAGTACTTC.

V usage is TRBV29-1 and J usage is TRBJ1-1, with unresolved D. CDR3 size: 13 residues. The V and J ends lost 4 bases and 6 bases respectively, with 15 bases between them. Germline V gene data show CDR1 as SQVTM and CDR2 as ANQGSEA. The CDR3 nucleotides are TGCAGCGTTGGGGAGGGTGCCAGGTCTGAAGCTTTCTTT. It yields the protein CSVGEGARSEAFF.

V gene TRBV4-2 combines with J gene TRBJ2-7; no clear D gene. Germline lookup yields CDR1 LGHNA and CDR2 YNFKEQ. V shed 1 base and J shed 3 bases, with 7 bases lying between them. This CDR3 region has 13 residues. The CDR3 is CASSQGGSYEQYF. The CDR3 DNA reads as TGTGCCAGCAGCCAAGGGGGAAGCTACGAGCAGTACTTC.

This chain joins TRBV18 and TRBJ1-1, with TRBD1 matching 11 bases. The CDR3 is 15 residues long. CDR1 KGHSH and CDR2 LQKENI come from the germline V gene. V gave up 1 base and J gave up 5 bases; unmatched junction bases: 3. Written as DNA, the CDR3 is TGTGCCAGCTCACCACGGGACAGGGGGGGAACTGAAGCTTTCTTT. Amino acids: CASSPRDRGGTEAFF.